Listed here are 29 T cell receptor beta chains from one sample, sequenced in a study of T cell repertoires in cytomegalovirus infection (dated by TCRdb to about 2019). Instrument used: Illumina HiSeq 1500. TCRdb took the public reads, trimmed them with fastp at Q25, ran MiXCR for clone calling and kept in-frame beta chains. Identical CDR3 proteins give one entry, which carries the most common genes and DNA. The sample includes approximately 500,000 distinct CDR3 sequences, with approximately 15% observed a single time. The ten top clones hold 20% to 30% of the sample. What was sequenced was CD8+ T cells from PBMCs. These receptors were obtained from a human donor in good health (CMV status not recorded). Some clones in this sample may be carry-over from other donors' samples.

This clonotype turned up a few times. V is TRBV4-1 and J is TRBJ2-7; maybe TRBD1 (6 bases). Per the germline V gene, CDR1 is MGHRA and CDR2 is YSYEKL. CDR3 length: 17 amino acids. V gave up 0 bases and J gave up 2 bases, with 17 bases separating them. CDR3 sequence reads: CASSQDRAGAIAYEQYF. The CDR3 DNA follows: TGCGCCAGCAGCCAAGATCGAGCAGGGGCCATAGCCTACGAGCAGTACTTC.

This clonotype was recorded many times. The CDR3 is CASSLDLAGGTDTQYF. DNA for the CDR3: TGTGCCAGCAGCTTAGATTTAGCGGGGGGAACAGATACGCAGTATTTT. The chain carries TRBV11-2 and TRBJ2-3, with 10 bases identical to TRBD2. The V gene's germline CDR1 is SGHAT and CDR2 FQNNGV. This CDR3 comprises 16 residues. The trim removed 0 bases at V and 3 bases at J, leaving 3 bases unmatched.

The V and J genes are TRBV29-1 and TRBJ2-7; 10 nucleotides line up with TRBD2. Germline values: CDR1 SQVTM, CDR2 ANQGSEA. The CDR3 has 14 amino acids. J was trimmed by 1 base and V by 4 bases; bases with no gene match: 4. The CDR3 region has the DNA TGCAGCGTTGGGGTTAGCGGGAGGTCCTACGAGCAGTACTTC. This sequence encodes CSVGVSGRSYEQYF.

This clonotype was counted only a few times. Written as DNA, the CDR3 is TGTGCCAGCAGCTTTCAGAGGACTAGCGGGTCGAACACCGGGGAGCTGTTTTTT. This gives the protein CASSFQRTSGSNTGELFF. J is TRBJ2-2 and V is TRBV7-9; the match to TRBD2 covers 11 bases. The germline V gene encodes CDR1 SEHNR and CDR2 FQNEAQ (reference sequence). The CDR3 contains 18 residues. Trimming at V came to 3 bases and at J to 0 bases, leaving 6 bases not matched to a gene. The whole variable domain, remainder taken from reference TRBV7-9 and TRBJ2-2, is DTGVSQNPRHKITKRGQNVTFRCDPISEHNRLYWYRQTLGQGPEFLTYFQNEAQLEKSRLLSDRFSAERPKGSFSTLEIQRTEQGDSAMYLCASSFQRTSGSNTGELFFGEGSRLTVL.

This clonotype was recorded many times. The V call is TRBV7-9, the J call TRBJ2-5; D uncertain. Trimming cost V 4 bases and J 2 bases, with 11 bases left between them. The CDR3 loop spans 14 amino acids. Germline-derived CDR1 and CDR2 are SEHNR and FQNEAQ (reference sequence). DNA of the CDR3: TGTGCCAGCAGCTGGCCATCGAGGCAAGAGACCCAGTACTTC. This codes for CASSWPSRQETQYF.

The sample holds a few counts of this clonotype. V and J are TRBV12-3 or TRBV12-4 and TRBJ2-3; 12 nucleotides align to TRBD1. The CDR3 extends over 18 amino acids. V was pared by 1 base and J by 6 bases, with 11 bases of the junction left unmatched. CDR3 loop: CASSLVPRDRGQWDTQYF. CDR3 DNA: TGTGCCAGCAGTTTAGTCCCCCGGGACAGGGGGCAGTGGGATACGCAGTATTTT.

This clonotype has ten or more counts. The chain recombines TRBV7-6 with TRBJ2-1; D possibly corresponds to TRBD1 (5 bases). Germline loops: CDR1 SGHVS, CDR2 FNYEAQ. V shed 1 base and J shed 0 bases, with 10 bases lying between them. This CDR3 is 16 amino acids long. The CDR3 is CASSLDPGHSYNEQFF. In DNA form, the CDR3 reads TGTGCCAGCAGCTTAGACCCCGGACACTCCTACAATGAGCAGTTCTTC.

This clonotype was recorded a few times. The chain couples TRBV6-2 or TRBV6-3 to TRBJ2-7; D is uncertain. V was cut by 4 bases and J by 2 bases, with 3 bases left in between. The CDR3 sequence is 11 residues long. Germline CDR1 reads MNHEY; CDR2 reads SVGEGT. The CDR3 DNA sequence: TGTGCCAGCAGTTGGGCCTACGAGCAGTACTTC. Protein product: CASSWAYEQYF.

This clonotype appeared a few times. V usage is TRBV18 and J usage is TRBJ1-1; TRBD1 aligns across 7 bases. The CDR3 consists of 13 residues. Germline loops: CDR1 KGHSH, CDR2 LQKENI. The V segment lost 8 bases and the J segment 6 bases; nucleotides outside the gene matches: 9. CDR3 DNA sequence: TGTGCCAGCCCCAGGGACCAGGGGGCTGAAGCTTTCTTT. This sequence encodes CASPRDQGAEAFF.

As regards this clonotype: A much larger clone lies one base from this, so it may be a read error. This chain's CDR3 is CASRGAYEQFF. The CDR3 coding sequence is TGTGCCAGCAGGGGAGCATATGAGCAGTTCTTC. J is TRBJ2-1 and V is TRBV7-6; tentatively, D is TRBD2 (5 bases). In germline, CDR1 is SGHVS, CDR2 FNYEAQ. This CDR3 contains 11 residues. Trimming removed 6 bases from V and 8 bases from J, with 8 bases in between.

Many counts were recorded for this clonotype. The chain has TRBV7-9 and TRBJ2-3; D is uncertain. V lost 5 bases to trimming and J lost 4 bases, with 19 bases between them. Germline CDR1 and CDR2: SEHNR and FQNEAQ (reference sequence). The CDR3 runs 16 residues. CDR3 sequence reads: CASSPWTSGSPDTQYF. Written as DNA, the CDR3 is TGTGCCAGCAGCCCCTGGACCAGTGGGTCCCCAGATACGCAGTATTTT.

This chain connects TRBV4-1 to TRBJ1-1; no definite D call. CDR3 length: 14 residues. Germline loops: CDR1 MGHRA, CDR2 YSYEKL. V lost 2 bases and J lost 1, with 8 bases in between. DNA for the CDR3: TGCGCCAGCAGCCAAAATACGGGGAACACTGAAGCTTTCTTT. Its protein is CASSQNTGNTEAFF.

Many counts were recorded for this clonotype. The chain uses TRBV19 and TRBJ1-1, with unresolved D. Germline CDR1 and CDR2: LNHDA and SQIVND (reference sequence). V lost 3 bases and J 4 bases, leaving 6 bases between the germline ends. This CDR3 contains 12 residues. Here the CDR3 DNA reads TGTGCCAGTAGTATCGGAAGCACTGAAGCTTTCTTT. Translating it yields CASSIGSTEAFF. The variable domain in full, with the rest retrieved from reference TRBV19 and TRBJ1-1, is DGGITQSPKYLFRKEGQNVTLSCEQNLNHDAMYWYRQDPGQGLRLIYYSQIVNDFQKGDIAEGYSVSREKKESFPLTVTSAQKNPTAFYLCASSIGSTEAFFGQGTRLTVV.

This clonotype was detected ten times or more. V and J are TRBV7-2 and TRBJ2-1; 10 nucleotides align to TRBD2. The J segment lost 5 bases and the V segment lost 5 bases, leaving 3 bases of the junction unmatched. Germline V gene lookup returns CDR1 SGHTA and CDR2 FQGNSA. The CDR3 extends over 14 amino acids. Here the CDR3 reads CASSPAGGDNEQFF. The CDR3 DNA sequence: TGTGCCAGCAGCCCAGCGGGGGGGGACAATGAGCAGTTCTTC.

The rearrangement uses TRBV6-5 and TRBJ1-5, with D uncertain. The CDR3 totals 17 residues. Trimming shortened V by 2 bases and J by 7 bases, and 21 bases separated the two germline ends. Looked up from germline, CDR1 is MNHEY and CDR2 is SVGAGI. The CDR3 sequence is CASSYNKDLPNPQPQHF. As DNA, the CDR3 is TGTGCCAGCAGTTACAATAAGGATTTACCCAACCCCCAGCCCCAGCATTTT.

This clonotype was seen repeatedly, ten times or more. The rearrangement links TRBV2 to TRBJ1-4; weak D call: TRBD1 (6 bases). CDR1 and CDR2 from the germline V gene are SNHLY and FYNNEI. The CDR3 consists of 15 residues. The ends were cut back, 3 bases at V and 4 bases at J, with 12 bases in the middle. As DNA, the CDR3 is TGTGCCAGCAGTGACTGGACAGCCGGTAATGAAAAACTGTTTTTT. Protein product: CASSDWTAGNEKLFF.

A few counts support this clonotype. This rearrangement joins TRBV27 to TRBJ2-1, with D perhaps TRBD1 (8 bases). There are 14 residues in the CDR3. V dropped 5 bases and J dropped 8 bases, with 16 bases sitting between them. CDR1 is MNHEY and CDR2 is SMNVEV in the germline V gene (reference sequence). The CDR3 loop is CASSPHRGGDEQFF. The CDR3 DNA reads as TGTGCCAGCAGTCCCCACAGGGGGGGGGATGAGCAGTTCTTC.

The chain recombines TRBV9 with TRBJ2-5, with 10 bases that match TRBD2. Losses at the gene ends were 3 bases for V and 5 bases for J; bases not matched to a gene: 4. CDR3 length: 14 amino acids. The germline V gene encodes CDR1 SGDLS and CDR2 YYNGEE. This CDR3 is CASSASGRSETQYF. The CDR3 DNA reads TGTGCCAGCAGCGCTAGCGGGAGAAGTGAGACCCAGTACTTC.

The V gene is TRBV10-1, the J gene TRBJ2-2; no clear D. Trimming took off 3 bases at V and 6 bases at J, with 11 bases between the two ends. The CDR3 length is 14 residues. Germline V gene sequence: CDR1 WNHNN, CDR2 SYGVQD (reference sequence). The CDR3 DNA reads TGCGCCAGCAGTGACTCGTTATCCGCCGGGGAGCTGTTTTTT. It translates to CASSDSLSAGELFF.

This clonotype was detected only a few times. Here the CDR3 DNA reads TGTGCCTGGAGCCTAATAGACGCCACTGAAGCTTTCTTT. It translates to CAWSLIDATEAFF. V gene TRBV30 combines with J gene TRBJ1-1; D is undetermined. Germline CDR1 and CDR2: GTSNPN and SVGIG (reference sequence). V shed 3 bases and J shed 4 bases, with 12 bases lying between them. This CDR3 spans 13 amino acids.

There are many counts of this clonotype. The V and J genes are TRBV12-3 or TRBV12-4 and TRBJ2-3; 10 bases are shared with TRBD1. V shed 5 bases and J 4 bases; nucleotides not matched to a gene: 6. The CDR3 covers 15 residues. The CDR3 coding sequence is TGTGCCAGCAGTCTAGACAGGGGGCCGGCAGATACGCAGTATTTT. This sequence encodes CASSLDRGPADTQYF.

Note on this clonotype: With a much larger clone just one base away, this may be a read error. This chain connects TRBV6-5 to TRBJ2-7, with 8 nucleotides matching TRBD1. This CDR3 is 14 amino acids long. Germline V gene lookup returns CDR1 MNHEY and CDR2 SVGAGI. The CDR3 DNA sequence: TGTGCCCGCAGCCTGGGACAGGAGTCCTACGAGCAGTACTTC. This codes for CARSLGQESYEQYF.

This clonotype was seen at least ten times. The J gene is TRBJ2-6, the V gene TRBV7-9, with 11 nucleotides matching TRBD1. V lost 5 bases to trimming and J lost 0 bases; unmatched junction nucleotides: 6. Germline V gene lookup returns CDR1 SEHNR and CDR2 FQNEAQ (reference sequence). The CDR3 has 18 amino acids. The CDR3 is CASSTGQGASSGANVLTF. Written as DNA, the CDR3 is TGTGCCAGCAGCACAGGACAGGGGGCGAGCTCTGGGGCCAACGTCCTGACTTTC.

The chain carries TRBV29-1 and TRBJ1-3, with TRBD1 as a possible D gene (6 bases). Germline V lookup: CDR1 SQVTM, CDR2 ANQGSEA. Trimming removed 0 bases from V and 7 bases from J, with 16 bases in between. The CDR3 is 15 residues long. Here the CDR3 reads CSVEDRGAGGNTIYF. Written as DNA, the CDR3 is TGCAGCGTTGAAGATCGGGGGGCAGGAGGTAACACCATATATTTT. Full variable domain (rest looked up from reference TRBV29-1 and TRBJ1-3): SAVISQKPSRDICQRGTSLTIQCQVDSQVTMMFWYRQQPGQSLTLIATANQGSEATYESGFVIDKFPISRPNLTFSTLTVSNMSPEDSSIYLCSVEDRGAGGNTIYFGEGSWLTVV.

The chain has TRBV6-2 or TRBV6-3 and TRBJ1-3; D not certain. CDR1 is MNHEY, CDR2 SVGEGT, per germline. The CDR3 sequence is 14 residues long. With 2 bases removed from V and 0 bases from J, the gap between germline ends came to 5 bases. Here the CDR3 reads CASSYDRSGNTIYF. In DNA form, the CDR3 reads TGTGCCAGCAGTTACGACCGCTCTGGAAACACCATATATTTT.

This clonotype showed up just a few times. This chain links TRBV27 with TRBJ2-3, with D possibly being TRBD1 or TRBD2 (7 bases each). The CDR3 is 15 residues long. Germline lookup yields CDR1 MNHEY and CDR2 SMNVEV (reference sequence). V dropped 4 bases and J dropped 4 bases, with 15 bases sitting between them. CDR3 sequence (DNA): TGTGCCAGCAGTTCGTTCCAGGGGGGGTCAGATACGCAGTATTTT. Protein: CASSSFQGGSDTQYF.

Ten or more counts support this clonotype. Germline and junction disagree at one end, which may indicate a read error. This chain joins TRBV11-2 and TRBJ1-1; 7 bases map to TRBD1. This CDR3 has 13 residues. The V gene's germline CDR1 is SGHAT and CDR2 FQNNGV. The DNA of the CDR3 is TGTGCCAGCAGCGCCGGGGACAGCATGCCTCGGGGGTTT. It yields the protein CASSAGDSMPRGF.

This clonotype has at least ten counts. The gene calls are TRBV28 and TRBJ2-1, with 12 nucleotides matching TRBD1. Trimming removed 2 bases from V and 8 bases from J; junction bases left unmatched: 4. Germline CDR1 MDHEN, CDR2 SYDVKM. CDR3 length equals 15 residues. The chain's CDR3 is CASSLIGTGGDEQFF. DNA for the CDR3: TGTGCCAGCAGTTTAATAGGGACAGGGGGCGATGAGCAGTTCTTC.

This clonotype was observed a handful of times. The chain has TRBV6-6 and TRBJ2-7; TRBD2 matches 10 bases. The junction had 8 bases not matched to a gene; V was cut back by 8 bases and J by 4 bases. The CDR3 extends over 14 amino acids. From germline, CDR1 is MNHNY and CDR2 SVGAGI (reference sequence). CDR3 DNA: TGTGCCAGCGGATTGTCTAGCGGGGGATACGAGCAGTACTTC. The encoded protein is CASGLSSGGYEQYF.